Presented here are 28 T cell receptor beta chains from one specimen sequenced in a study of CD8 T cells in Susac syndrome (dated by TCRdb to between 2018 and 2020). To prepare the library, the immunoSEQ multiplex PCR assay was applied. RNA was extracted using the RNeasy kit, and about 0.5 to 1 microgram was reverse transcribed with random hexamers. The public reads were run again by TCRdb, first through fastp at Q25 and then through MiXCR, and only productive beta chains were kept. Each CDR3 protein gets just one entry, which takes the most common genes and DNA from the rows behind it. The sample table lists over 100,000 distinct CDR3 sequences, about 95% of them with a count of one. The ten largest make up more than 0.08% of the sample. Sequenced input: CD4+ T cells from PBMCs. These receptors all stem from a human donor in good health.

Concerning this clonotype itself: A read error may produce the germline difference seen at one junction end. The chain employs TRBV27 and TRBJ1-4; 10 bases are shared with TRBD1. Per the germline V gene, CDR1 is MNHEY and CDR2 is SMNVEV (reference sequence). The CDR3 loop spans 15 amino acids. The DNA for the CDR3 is TGTGCCAGCAGTTCTGGGACAGGGGCTAAGGAAAAACTGTTTTTT. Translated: CASSSGTGAKEKLFF.

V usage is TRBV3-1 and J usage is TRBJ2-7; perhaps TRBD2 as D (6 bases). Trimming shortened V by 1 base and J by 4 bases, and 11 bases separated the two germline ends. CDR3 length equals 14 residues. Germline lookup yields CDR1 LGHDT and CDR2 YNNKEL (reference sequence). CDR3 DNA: TGTGCCAGCAGCCAAGGACTAGTCTTGTACGAGCAGTACTTC. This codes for CASSQGLVLYEQYF.

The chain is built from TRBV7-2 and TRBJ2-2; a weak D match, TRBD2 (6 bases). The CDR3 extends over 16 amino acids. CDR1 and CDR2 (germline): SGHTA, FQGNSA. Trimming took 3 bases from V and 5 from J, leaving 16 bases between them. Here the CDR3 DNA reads TGTGCCAGCAGCTTCACATCGGGACTTGGGACCGGGGAGCTGTTTTTT. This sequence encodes CASSFTSGLGTGELFF.

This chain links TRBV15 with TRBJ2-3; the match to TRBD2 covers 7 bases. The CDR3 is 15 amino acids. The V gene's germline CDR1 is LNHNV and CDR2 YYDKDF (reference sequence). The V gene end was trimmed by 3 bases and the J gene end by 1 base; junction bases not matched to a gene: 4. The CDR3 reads CATSSQRGRTDTQYF. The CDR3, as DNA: TGTGCCACCAGCAGTCAGCGGGGACGCACAGATACGCAGTATTTT. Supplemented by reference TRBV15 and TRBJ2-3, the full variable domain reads DAMVIQNPRYQVTQFGKPVTLSCSQTLNHNVMYWYQQKSSQAPKLLFHYYDKDFNNEADTPDNFQSRRPNTSFCFLDIRSPGLGDTAMYLCATSSQRGRTDTQYFGPGTRLTVL.

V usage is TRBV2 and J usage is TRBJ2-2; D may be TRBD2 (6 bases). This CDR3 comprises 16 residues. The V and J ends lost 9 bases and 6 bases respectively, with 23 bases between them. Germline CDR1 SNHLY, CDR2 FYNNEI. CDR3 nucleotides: TGTGCCAGTGGGCCCGCAGGCCAGGGACTGCCCGGGGAGCTGTTTTTT. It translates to CASGPAGQGLPGELFF.

The CDR3 region has the DNA TGCGCCAGCATCAGAGACAGGGCTCAGCCCCAGCATTTT. Its translation is CASIRDRAQPQHF. The V and J genes are TRBV4-3 and TRBJ1-5, with 7 nucleotides matching TRBD1. This CDR3 has 13 residues. Germline V gene data show CDR1 as LGHNA and CDR2 as YSLEER. Trimming removed 7 bases from V and 6 bases from J; junction bases left unmatched: 6.

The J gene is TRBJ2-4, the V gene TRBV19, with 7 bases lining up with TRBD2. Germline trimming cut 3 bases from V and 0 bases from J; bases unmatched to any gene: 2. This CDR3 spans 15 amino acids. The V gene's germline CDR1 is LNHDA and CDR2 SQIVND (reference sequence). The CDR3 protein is CASSMGGLAKNIQYF. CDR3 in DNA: TGTGCCAGTAGTATGGGAGGGTTAGCCAAAAACATTCAGTACTTC.

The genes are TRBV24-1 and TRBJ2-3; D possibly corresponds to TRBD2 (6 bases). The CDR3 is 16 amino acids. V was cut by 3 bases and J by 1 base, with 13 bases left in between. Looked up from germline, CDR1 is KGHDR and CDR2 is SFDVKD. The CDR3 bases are TGTGCCACCAGTGATCCGACTAGTCCCGGCACAGATACGCAGTATTTT. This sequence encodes CATSDPTSPGTDTQYF.

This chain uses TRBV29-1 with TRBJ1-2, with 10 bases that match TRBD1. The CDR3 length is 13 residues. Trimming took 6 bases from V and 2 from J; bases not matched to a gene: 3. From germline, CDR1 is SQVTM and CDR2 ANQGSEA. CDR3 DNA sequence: TGCAGCGTGGGGGACAGGGGAAACTATGGCTACACCTTC. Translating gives CSVGDRGNYGYTF.

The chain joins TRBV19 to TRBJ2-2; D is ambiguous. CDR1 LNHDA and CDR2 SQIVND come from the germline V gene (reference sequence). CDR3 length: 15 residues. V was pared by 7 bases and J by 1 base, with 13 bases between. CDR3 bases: TGTGCCAGTAATTTTGGCGGCCTGAACACCGGGGAGCTGTTTTTT. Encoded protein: CASNFGGLNTGELFF.

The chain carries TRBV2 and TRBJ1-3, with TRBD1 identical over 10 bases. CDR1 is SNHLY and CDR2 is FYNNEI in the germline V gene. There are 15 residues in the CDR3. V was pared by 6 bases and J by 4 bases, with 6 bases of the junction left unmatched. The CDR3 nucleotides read TGTGCCAGCAGGTGGACAGGGGGTCCCGGAAACACCATATATTTT. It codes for CASRWTGGPGNTIYF.

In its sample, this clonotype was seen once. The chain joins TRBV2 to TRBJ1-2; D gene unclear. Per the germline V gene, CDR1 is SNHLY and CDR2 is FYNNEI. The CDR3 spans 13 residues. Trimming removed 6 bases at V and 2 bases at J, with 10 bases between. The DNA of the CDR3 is TGTGCCAGCAGCCGCGACGGGAACTATGGCTACACCTTC. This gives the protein CASSRDGNYGYTF.

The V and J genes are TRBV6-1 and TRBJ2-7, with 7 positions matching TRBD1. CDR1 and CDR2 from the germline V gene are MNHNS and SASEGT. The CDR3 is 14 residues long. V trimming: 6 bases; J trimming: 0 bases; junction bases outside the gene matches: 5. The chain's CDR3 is CASRGRDSSYEQYF. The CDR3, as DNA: TGTGCCAGCAGGGGCCGGGACAGCTCCTACGAGCAGTACTTC.

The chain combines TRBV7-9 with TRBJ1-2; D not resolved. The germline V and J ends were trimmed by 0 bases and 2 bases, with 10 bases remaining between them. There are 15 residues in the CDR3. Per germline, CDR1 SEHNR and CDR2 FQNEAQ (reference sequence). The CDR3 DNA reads TGTGCCAGCAGCTTAGCCTGGCAGCCCAACTATGGCTACACCTTC. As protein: CASSLAWQPNYGYTF.

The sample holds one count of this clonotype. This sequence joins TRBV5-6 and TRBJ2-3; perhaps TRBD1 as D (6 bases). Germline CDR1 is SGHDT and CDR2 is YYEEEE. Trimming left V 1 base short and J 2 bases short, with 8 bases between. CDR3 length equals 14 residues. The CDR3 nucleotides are TGTGCCAGCAGCTTGAACAGGGTCACAGATACGCAGTATTTT. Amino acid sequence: CASSLNRVTDTQYF.

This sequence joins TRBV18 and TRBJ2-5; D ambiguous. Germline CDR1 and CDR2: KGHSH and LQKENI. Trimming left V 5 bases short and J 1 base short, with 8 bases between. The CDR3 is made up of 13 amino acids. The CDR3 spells CASSIGFQETQYF. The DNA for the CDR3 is TGTGCCAGCTCAATAGGGTTCCAAGAGACCCAGTACTTC.

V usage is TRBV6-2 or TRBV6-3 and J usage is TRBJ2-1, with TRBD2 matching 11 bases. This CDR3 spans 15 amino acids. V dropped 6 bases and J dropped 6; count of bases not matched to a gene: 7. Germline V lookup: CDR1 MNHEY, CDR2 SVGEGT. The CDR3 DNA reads TGTGCCAGCAGCCGTAGCGGGAGGGCCTTCAATGAGCAGTTCTTC. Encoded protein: CASSRSGRAFNEQFF.

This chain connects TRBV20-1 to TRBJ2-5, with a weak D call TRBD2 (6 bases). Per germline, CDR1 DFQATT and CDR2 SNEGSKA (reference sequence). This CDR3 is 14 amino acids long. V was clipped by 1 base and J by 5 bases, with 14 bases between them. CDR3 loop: CSARGPGDKETQYF. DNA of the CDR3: TGCAGTGCTAGAGGACCGGGAGATAAGGAGACCCAGTACTTC.

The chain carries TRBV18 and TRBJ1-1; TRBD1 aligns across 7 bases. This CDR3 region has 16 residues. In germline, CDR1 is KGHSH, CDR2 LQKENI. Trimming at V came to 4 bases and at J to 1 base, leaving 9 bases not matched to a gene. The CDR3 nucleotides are TGTGCCAGCTCACTAGCCCCCGGGACAGCGAACACTGAAGCTTTCTTT. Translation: CASSLAPGTANTEAFF.

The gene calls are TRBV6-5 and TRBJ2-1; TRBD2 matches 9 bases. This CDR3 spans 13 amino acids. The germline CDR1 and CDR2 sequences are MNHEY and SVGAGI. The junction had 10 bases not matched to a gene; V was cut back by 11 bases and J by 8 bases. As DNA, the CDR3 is TGTGCCGCGCGGGGGGGCGGGAACGATGAGCAGTTCTTC. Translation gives CAARGGGNDEQFF.

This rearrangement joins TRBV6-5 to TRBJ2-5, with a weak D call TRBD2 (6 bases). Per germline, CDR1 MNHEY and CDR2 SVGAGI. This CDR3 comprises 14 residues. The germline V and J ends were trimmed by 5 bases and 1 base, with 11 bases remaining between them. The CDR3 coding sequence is TGTGCCAGCAGTAAACCGGGACTCCAAGAGACCCAGTACTTC. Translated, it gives CASSKPGLQETQYF.

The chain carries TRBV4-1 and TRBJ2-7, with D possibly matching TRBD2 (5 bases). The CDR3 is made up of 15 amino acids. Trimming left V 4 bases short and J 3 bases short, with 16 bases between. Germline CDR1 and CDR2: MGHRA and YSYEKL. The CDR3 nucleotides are TGCGCCAGCAGCCGATCTCACGGACTGGGCTACGAGCAGTACTTC. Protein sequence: CASSRSHGLGYEQYF.

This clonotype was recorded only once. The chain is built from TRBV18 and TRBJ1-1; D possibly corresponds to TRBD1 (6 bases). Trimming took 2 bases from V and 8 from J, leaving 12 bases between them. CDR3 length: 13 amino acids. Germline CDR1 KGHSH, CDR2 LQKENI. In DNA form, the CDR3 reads TGTGCCAGCTCACCAACATCCGGGGGCGAAGCTTTCTTT. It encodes CASSPTSGGEAFF.

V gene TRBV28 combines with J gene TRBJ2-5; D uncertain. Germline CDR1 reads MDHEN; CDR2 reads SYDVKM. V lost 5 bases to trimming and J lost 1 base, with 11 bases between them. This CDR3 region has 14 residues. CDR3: CASSKTPFQETQYF. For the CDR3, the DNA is TGTGCCAGCAGTAAGACGCCATTCCAAGAGACCCAGTACTTC.

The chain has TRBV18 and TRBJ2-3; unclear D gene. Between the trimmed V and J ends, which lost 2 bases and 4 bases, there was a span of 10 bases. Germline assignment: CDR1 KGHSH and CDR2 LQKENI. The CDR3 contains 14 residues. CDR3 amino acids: CASSPIRPPDTQYF. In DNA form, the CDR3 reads TGTGCCAGCTCACCAATCCGGCCCCCAGATACGCAGTATTTT.

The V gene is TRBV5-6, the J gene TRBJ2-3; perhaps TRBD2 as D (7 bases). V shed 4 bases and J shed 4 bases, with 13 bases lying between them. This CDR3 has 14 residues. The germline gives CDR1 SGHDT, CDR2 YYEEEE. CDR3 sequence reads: CASSGGGLADTQYF. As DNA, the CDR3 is TGTGCCAGCAGCGGGGGGGGGCTAGCAGATACGCAGTATTTT.

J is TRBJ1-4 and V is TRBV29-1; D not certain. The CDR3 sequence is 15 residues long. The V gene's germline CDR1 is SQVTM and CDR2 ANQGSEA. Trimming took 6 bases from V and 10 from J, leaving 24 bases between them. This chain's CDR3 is CSVFGPGYGSGKLFF. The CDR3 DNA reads TGCAGCGTGTTCGGACCGGGCTATGGAAGTGGAAAACTGTTTTTT.

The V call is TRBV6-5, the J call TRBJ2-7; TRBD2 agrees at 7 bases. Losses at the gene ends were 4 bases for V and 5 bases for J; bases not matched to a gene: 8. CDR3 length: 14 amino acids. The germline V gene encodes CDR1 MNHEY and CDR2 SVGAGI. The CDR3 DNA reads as TGTGCCAGCAGTTCGGGAGGTGGGGTGGACGAGCAGTACTTC. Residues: CASSSGGGVDEQYF.